Reported below is one T cell receptor (beta chain). The antigen remains unidentified. The protocol was immunoSEQ multiplex PCR, while the TCRdb copy is restricted to in-frame clones and leaves out a portion. The sample lists roughly 1,800,000 clones, approximately 94% occurring once. This specimen belongs to a study of shared clonotypes between healthy human individuals. In germline, CDR1 is SNHLY, CDR2 FYNNEI. The CDR3 covers 15 residues. With 4 bases clipped from V and 3 bases from J, the junction kept 4 bases outside the gene matches. Study findings and constraints: Against clonotypes common to all four donors, non-shared ones had lower generation probabilities.

In the naive CD8 group, cells lacked CD45RO and were positively selected for CCR7, so terminally differentiated effector memory CD45RA+ cells were left out. V is TRBV2 and J is TRBJ2-7, with 12 bases identical to TRBD1. The sample consisted of naive CD8+ T cells sorted from blood. The TCR originated in a man in his late teens or twenties in good health. The CDR3 nucleotides read TGTGCCAGCAGTGCTGGGACAGGGGGCTTCTACGAGCAGTACTTC. This gives the protein CASSAGTGGFYEQYF.